The 18 T cell receptor beta chains presented below share a single source sample, sequenced in a study of blood T cell repertoires in COVID-19. The method was immunoSEQ multiplex PCR; TCRdb's version includes in-frame clones alone and lacks a portion of them. The sample includes around 100,000 clones, 60% to 80% of them seen just once. The sequenced sample was peripheral blood. The receptors were sampled from a man in his sixties with active or convalescent COVID-19.

The chain recombines TRBV27 with TRBJ2-5, with a tentative D call TRBD1 (7 bases). The CDR3 length is 17 residues. From germline, CDR1 is MNHEY and CDR2 SMNVEV (reference sequence). V was trimmed by 1 base and J by 5 bases, leaving 20 bases between them. As DNA, the CDR3 is TGTGCCAGCAGTTTATTAGGGGGCGCGGGAAGTGGCGAGACCCAGTACTTC. It translates to CASSLLGGAGSGETQYF.

V usage is TRBV18 and J usage is TRBJ1-4; D gene uncertain. Trimming took 6 bases from V and 5 from J, leaving 10 bases between them. This CDR3 is built from 13 residues. CDR1 KGHSH and CDR2 LQKENI come from the germline V gene. CDR3 loop: CASSGGLNEKLFF. For the CDR3, the DNA is TGTGCCAGCTCGGGCGGGTTAAATGAAAAACTGTTTTTT.

The chain is built from TRBV7-6 and TRBJ2-3; TRBD2 matches at 8 bases. Germline CDR1 reads SGHVS; CDR2 reads FNYEAQ. Losses at the gene ends were 1 base for V and 3 bases for J; bases not matched to a gene: 9. The CDR3 has 17 residues. The DNA of the CDR3 is TGTGCCAGCAGCTTAGAGGGTAGCGGGATCGAGACAGATACGCAGTATTTT. This sequence encodes CASSLEGSGIETDTQYF.

This clone has just a few counts. The chain combines TRBV11-2 with TRBJ1-2; D perhaps matches TRBD1 (6 bases). The CDR3 loop spans 13 amino acids. Germline V gene lookup returns CDR1 SGHAT and CDR2 FQNNGV. Trimming cost V 5 bases and J 7 bases, with 14 bases left between them. This CDR3 reads CASSLLGHLGYTF. The CDR3 DNA reads TGTGCCAGCAGCCTTCTGGGACATCTTGGCTACACCTTC.

The chain employs TRBV5-1 and TRBJ2-7, with 10 bases that match TRBD2. With V trimmed by 3 bases and J by 6 bases, 12 bases remained unmatched. Germline V gives CDR1 SGHRS, CDR2 YFSETQ. This CDR3 spans 16 amino acids. The chain's CDR3 is CASSSAGLAGASEQYF. CDR3 coding DNA: TGCGCCAGCAGCTCCGCCGGGCTAGCGGGAGCTTCCGAGCAGTACTTC. The full variable domain, completed using reference TRBV5-1 and TRBJ2-7, is KAGVTQTPRYLIKTRGQQVTLSCSPISGHRSVSWYQQTPGQGLQFLFEYFSETQRNKGNFPGRFSGRQFSNSRSEMNVSTLELGDSALYLCASSSAGLAGASEQYFGPGTRLTVT.

V usage is TRBV15 and J usage is TRBJ1-5, with D uncertain. CDR1 and CDR2 from the germline V gene are LNHNV and YYDKDF (reference sequence). This CDR3 is built from 12 residues. The ends were cut back, 0 bases at V and 5 bases at J, with 2 bases in the middle. In DNA form, the CDR3 reads TGTGCCACCAGCAGAGACTATCAGCCCCAGCATTTT. Translated, it gives CATSRDYQPQHF. Looking up the rest from reference TRBV15 and TRBJ1-5 gives the full variable domain: DAMVIQNPRYQVTQFGKPVTLSCSQTLNHNVMYWYQQKSSQAPKLLFHYYDKDFNNEADTPDNFQSRRPNTSFCFLDIRSPGLGDTAMYLCATSRDYQPQHFGDGTRLSIL.

CDR3 coding DNA: TGTGCCAGCAGCTTGGAGTCGTTGACGGGAGATACGCAGTATTTT. Translation gives CASSLESLTGDTQYF. V usage is TRBV7-2 and J usage is TRBJ2-3, with unresolved D. Germline lookup yields CDR1 SGHTA and CDR2 FQGNSA. V dropped 3 bases and J dropped 5 bases, with 15 bases sitting between them. The CDR3 is 15 amino acids. Full variable domain (outside the CDR3, taken from reference TRBV7-2 and TRBJ2-3): GAGVSQSPSNKVTEKGKDVELRCDPISGHTALYWYRQSLGQGLEFLIYFQGNSAPDKSGLPSDRFSAERTGGSVSTLTIQRTQQEDSAVYLCASSLESLTGDTQYFGPGTRLTVL.

The table lists this clone with a few counts. The chain couples TRBV6-5 to TRBJ2-6; possible D gene TRBD2, 5 bases. Trimming took 6 bases from V and 2 from J, leaving 11 bases between them. Germline assignment: CDR1 MNHEY and CDR2 SVGAGI. There are 15 residues in the CDR3. The CDR3 DNA reads TGTGCCAGCAGCAGAGGGAGAGCTGGGGCCAACGTCCTGACTTTC. Translating gives CASSRGRAGANVLTF.

This clone was found once. The V and J genes are TRBV6-2 or TRBV6-3 and TRBJ1-1; TRBD1 might be the D (6 bases). This CDR3 has 14 amino acids. CDR1 and CDR2 (germline): MNHEY, SVGEGT. The V end lost 0 bases, the J end lost 5 bases, and 10 bases lay between the germline ends. CDR3 sequence (DNA): TGTGCCAGCAGTTACTCGTCAGGGGTTACTGAAGCTTTCTTT. Translated, it gives CASSYSSGVTEAFF.

Only a few counts were recorded for this clone. This chain links TRBV29-1 with TRBJ2-1, with 8 bases matching TRBD1. V was clipped by 3 bases and J by 9 bases; unmatched bases: 13. The germline CDR1 and CDR2 sequences are SQVTM and ANQGSEA. This CDR3 has 15 amino acids. For the CDR3, the DNA is TGCAGCGTTGATGGGGCAGGGGGCCTAGTAGTTGAGCAGTTCTTC. Translation gives CSVDGAGGLVVEQFF.

This sequence joins TRBV19 and TRBJ1-6; D not resolved. The CDR3 covers 14 residues. Germline CDR1 is LNHDA and CDR2 is SQIVND (reference sequence). Trimming left V 7 bases short and J 2 bases short, with 9 bases between. For the CDR3, the DNA is TGTGCCAGTAAACGTGCGGCCTATAATTCACCCCTCCACTTT. This gives the protein CASKRAAYNSPLHF.

The chain employs TRBV5-5 and TRBJ2-3; no definite D call. The CDR3 is 16 amino acids. Germline lookup yields CDR1 SGHKS and CDR2 YYEKEE (reference sequence). Between the trimmed V and J ends, which lost 0 bases and 3 bases, there was a span of 14 bases. CDR3 DNA sequence: TGTGCCAGCAGCTTGGATTCCTCCTTGAGGACAGATACGCAGTATTTT. It translates to CASSLDSSLRTDTQYF.

The chain carries TRBV19 and TRBJ1-5; 8 bases agree with TRBD1. Germline trimming cut 4 bases from V and 3 bases from J; bases unmatched to any gene: 11. Germline V lookup: CDR1 LNHDA, CDR2 SQIVND (reference sequence). CDR3 size: 17 residues. The CDR3 loop is CASSTSLGTGYNQPQHF. The DNA for the CDR3 is TGTGCCAGTAGTACCTCTCTCGGGACAGGTTACAATCAGCCCCAGCATTTT.

There are a few counts of this clone. This chain uses TRBV4-2 with TRBJ1-3; TRBD1 matches at 8 bases. The V gene's germline CDR1 is LGHNA and CDR2 YNFKEQ. This CDR3 has 18 amino acids. The J segment lost 0 bases and the V segment lost 1 base, leaving 8 bases of the junction unmatched. CDR3 nucleotide sequence: TGTGCCAGCAGCCAAGCGACCGGGACAGGCCGCTCTGGAAACACCATATATTTT. Amino acids: CASSQATGTGRSGNTIYF.

The chain is built from TRBV27 and TRBJ1-2; 8 bases map to TRBD1. The CDR3 totals 12 residues. Losses at the gene ends were 6 bases for V and 8 bases for J; bases not matched to a gene: 5. The germline gives CDR1 MNHEY, CDR2 SMNVEV (reference sequence). The CDR3 region has the DNA TGTGCCAGCAGGGACAGGGCGCGAGGCTACACCTTC. This translates into CASRDRARGYTF.

CDR3 in DNA: TGTGCCAGTAGTACCCGAGAACGAGGCTACGAGCAGTACTTC. This gives the protein CASSTRERGYEQYF. The chain combines TRBV19 with TRBJ2-7; D gene unclear. The CDR3 contains 14 residues. V lost 4 bases and J 3 bases, leaving 13 bases between the germline ends. Per the germline V gene, CDR1 is LNHDA and CDR2 is SQIVND (reference sequence).

The rearrangement uses TRBV7-2 and TRBJ2-5; no reliable D call. This CDR3 has 14 amino acids. Trimming cost V 5 bases and J 1 base, with 11 bases left between them. Germline lookup yields CDR1 SGHTA and CDR2 FQGNSA. For the CDR3, the DNA is TGTGCCAGCAGCCGCAGACAAAGCCAAGAGACCCAGTACTTC. It translates to CASSRRQSQETQYF.

The chain carries TRBV28 and TRBJ1-5; D is unresolved. Germline CDR1 MDHEN, CDR2 SYDVKM. V lost 1 base, J lost 5 bases, and 6 bases lay in between. The CDR3 loop spans 13 amino acids. CDR3 loop: CASSLSRDQPQHF. CDR3 sequence (DNA): TGTGCCAGCAGTTTATCTCGTGATCAGCCCCAGCATTTT.